This T cell receptor beta chain stems from a study of cytomegalovirus exposure and HLA in healthy donors. Broader study findings: Association of a missense DCLRE1C variant with TCR beta V- and J-gene trimming was reported in a later analysis. Cytomegalovirus-associated status was assigned to about 180 TCR beta chains. Analyzed later, association rates of TCRs varied across HLA loci, with DRB1 most and HLA-C fewest.

Concerning this clone itself: What it binds is unknown.

The germline V and J ends were trimmed by 7 bases and 0 bases, with 15 bases remaining between them. CDR1 and CDR2 (germline): SQVTM, ANQGSEA. The CDR3 has 14 amino acids. Amplification used 60 Vbeta primers and 13 Jbeta primers. Only in-frame clones appear in the TCRdb table, and some are missing; sequencing was by immunoSEQ multiplex PCR. The table lists around 100,000 clones, more than 65% of them singletons, with about 9.4% in the top ten. At sampling all donors were nominally healthy, likely with unrecorded immune exposures. The source of this sequence is a woman under 30 in good health and CMV-seropositive. This sequence joins TRBV29-1 and TRBJ1-1; D unclear. Sequenced input: PBMCs. The CDR3 region has the DNA TGCAGCGCGGAGGGCGGGGAACTGAACACTGAAGCTTTCTTT. This translates into CSAEGGELNTEAFF.